The clone carrying this T cell receptor beta chain was counted at least ten times. Deletions cut 10 bases from V and 7 bases from J, with 16 bases between. CDR1 ENHRY and CDR2 SYGVKD come from the germline V gene. This CDR3 is 13 amino acids long. TCRbeta library construction was performed incorporating unique molecular identifiers. MiXCR was run by TCRdb on the PCR reads, yielding one entry per CDR3 protein. The table has about 610,000 distinct CDR3 sequences, more than 9% seen once; the top ten hold roughly 4%. This entry comes from a study of T-cell reconstitution after alpha-beta-depleted transplantation in children.

The chain recombines TRBV10-3 with TRBJ1-4; D is ambiguous. This specimen was PBMCs from the stem cell graft donor, taken from the stem cell graft. This TCR derives from a human donor who donated a stem cell graft to a child with acute myeloid leukemia. The CDR3 sequence: CANLASSGEKLFF. CDR3 bases: TGTGCCAACCTAGCGAGCTCGGGTGAAAAACTGTTTTTT.